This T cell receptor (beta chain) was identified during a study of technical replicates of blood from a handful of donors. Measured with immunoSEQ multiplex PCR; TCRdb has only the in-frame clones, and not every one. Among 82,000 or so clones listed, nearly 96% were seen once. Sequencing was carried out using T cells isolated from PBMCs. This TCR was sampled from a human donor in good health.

This CDR3 reads CASSYPAGTVETQYF. Here the CDR3 DNA reads TGTGCCAGCAGTTACCCAGCGGGAACCGTAGAGACCCAGTACTTC. The chain is built from TRBV6-6 and TRBJ2-5, with 7 bases identical to TRBD2. With 2 bases clipped from V and 4 bases from J, the junction kept 7 bases outside the gene matches. The germline V gene encodes CDR1 MNHNY and CDR2 SVGAGI (reference sequence). The CDR3 loop spans 15 amino acids.